This record looks at one T cell receptor beta chain sequence and its context. The V and J ends lost 5 bases and 6 bases respectively, with 18 bases between them. The CDR3 contains 14 residues. CDR1 and CDR2 (germline): SGHNT, YYREEE (reference sequence). Authors' data handling: Estimates of nucleated cell counts were drawn from the amplification of reference gene primers. Assay: immunoSEQ multiplex PCR; the TCRdb copy retains only in-frame clones and omits some. The V and J calls and the clone size are those of that table, but D and trimming were determined from the DNA. The sample carries some 200,000 clones, approximately 90% recorded once. The record originates from a study of blood T cell repertoires in COVID-19. As for the study in general: Samples representing acute and convalescent COVID-19 were sourced from the United States, Italy and Spain. Nucleic acid was either cDNA or gDNA, and it came from T cells, B-cell-depleted T cells, or PBMCs.

The chain has TRBV5-4 and TRBJ2-7, with TRBD1 as a possible D gene (7 bases). Source material: peripheral blood. This TCR was sampled from a woman over 75 in a cohort sampled during active or convalescent COVID-19. The CDR3 here is CASRPGGSGGEQYF. The CDR3 DNA sequence: TGTGCCAGCAGACCAGGGGGGTCAGGGGGCGAGCAGTACTTC.